The clone carrying this TCR beta chain was observed a single time. Its antigen is undetermined. These data originate in a study of T cells in Graves' hyperthyroidism and ophthalmopathy. CDR3 length equals 11 residues. Germline V gene data show CDR1 as SGHAT and CDR2 as FQDESV (reference sequence). Trimming cost V 5 bases and J 9 bases, with 10 bases left between them. General study results and limits: Expanded thyroid clonotypes (above 0.001) were mostly also found in blood.

TCR beta CDR3 regions were amplified from RNA transcripts. First-round RT-PCR with HTBI primers amplified the TCR CDR3 region. TCRdb used MiXCR to reprocess the multiplex PCR reads, holding one entry per CDR3 protein. Found here are 540,000 or so distinct CDR3 sequences, 46% of them singletons; the top ten hold under 20%. The chain joins TRBV11-1 to TRBJ1-2, with a possible D match to TRBD1 (6 bases). Material for sequencing was peripheral blood or thyroid tissue (not recorded which). The TCR originated in an adult woman with Graves' disease, either hyperthyroidism or ophthalmopathy (not recorded which). CDR3 loop: CASSPQGRYTF. As DNA, the CDR3 is TGTGCCAGCAGCCCACAGGGCCGCTACACCTTC.